Listed below are T cell receptor beta chains from one sample, sequenced in a study of high-grade serous ovarian cancer treatment subgroups. Profiling relied on immunoSEQ multiplex PCR, and the TCRdb table lists in-frame clones only, not all of them. Seen here are around 8,000 clones, 60% to 85% observed once, and the top ten hold roughly 10%. The sample taken for sequencing was tumor tissue. The receptor set was obtained from a human donor with high-grade serous ovarian cancer. The CDR3 runs from the conserved cysteine through the conserved F or W. The D gene is left open where the match is weak. Part of the rows lack a size; the others show once, few, many or a class for expanded clones.

TRBV19,TRBJ2-7,.,.,16,TGTGCCAGTACCGATATGGGGGCTGCGGGAGTTATCGAGCAGTACTTC,CASTDMGAAGVIEQYF
TRBV28,TRBJ1-2,.,.,11,TGTGCCAGCAATGCTAACTATGGCTACACCTTC,CASNANYGYTF
TRBV7-9,TRBJ2-6,.,.,16,TGTGCCAGCAGCAGGAGGGCTAACTCTGGGGCCAACGTCCTGACTTTC,CASSRRANSGANVLTF
TRBV9,TRBJ2-5,.,.,14,TGTGCCAGCAGCTCCCACCCTGACCAAGAGACCCAGTACTTC,CASSSHPDQETQYF
TRBV28,TRBJ2-3,.,.,13,TGTGCCAGCGAACTAGCTAGCACAGATACGCAGTATTTT,CASELASTDTQYF
TRBV18,TRBJ2-7,.,TRBD1,14,TGTGCCAGCTCACCACGTACAGGGGTCTACGAGCAGTACTTC,CASSPRTGVYEQYF
TRBV4-1,TRBJ2-7,.,.,15,TGCGCCAGCAGCCAAGGTTTGGGCGGGTCCTACGAGCAGTACTTC,CASSQGLGGSYEQYF
TRBV19,TRBJ2-7,.,.,15,TGTGCCAGTAGTGTCAGGCCCTTAGCCTCCTACGAGCAGTACTTC,CASSVRPLASYEQYF
TRBV21-1,TRBJ2-4,.,.,13,TGTGCCTTTCCATGGACAGTTTGGAACATTCAGTACTTC,CAFPWTVWNIQYF
TRBV28,TRBJ1-1,.,.,12,TGTGCCAGCAGTTTATTGCGGGGTGAAGCTTTCTTT,CASSLLRGEAFF
TRBV5-4,TRBJ2-7,.,.,13,TGTGCCAGCAGCTCCGGCCGTACCTACGAGCAGTACTTC,CASSSGRTYEQYF
TRBV10-3,TRBJ1-2,few,.,14,TGTGCCATCAGTGAGTCGAATCCTAGTGAAGGCTACACCTTC,CAISESNPSEGYTF
TRBV7-2,TRBJ2-3,.,.,15,TGTGCCAGCAGCGCCGGGATGTGGCGGACAGATACGCAGTATTTT,CASSAGMWRTDTQYF
TRBV6-5,TRBJ2-7,.,.,15,TGTGCCAGCAGTTACTCGCCAGGGGCCGCGTACGAGCAGTACTTC,CASSYSPGAAYEQYF
TRBV9,TRBJ1-3,.,.,14,TGTGCCAGCAGCGTAGGGGGGGATGGATACACCATATATTTT,CASSVGGDGYTIYF
TRBV27,TRBJ1-3,.,.,17,TGTGCCAGCAGTTTGTGTGGCTGGATGAGCTCTGGAAACACCATATATTTT,CASSLCGWMSSGNTIYF
TRBV11-3,TRBJ2-1,.,.,13,TGTGCCAGCAGCTTAGAGAGTCACAATGAGCAGTTCTTC,CASSLESHNEQFF
TRBV25-1,TRBJ1-6,once,.,14,TGTGCCAGCAGGGGGCTCACAGATAATTCACCCCTCCACTTT,CASRGLTDNSPLHF
TRBV10-3,TRBJ2-7,.,.,12,TGTGCCAGCTGGGACGGCTCCTACGAGCAGTACTTC,CASWDGSYEQYF
TRBV10-3,TRBJ2-7,.,TRBD1,13,TGTGCCACCAGCACAGGGGGAGGTGACGAGCAGTACTTC,CATSTGGGDEQYF
TRBV7-3,TRBJ2-5,few,.,16,TGTGCCAGCAGCCCAGCCCGGGACGGCGGTAGAGAGACCCAGTACTTC,CASSPARDGGRETQYF
TRBV4-2,TRBJ1-5,.,.,17,TGTGCCAGCAGCCAAGATGAGGGAACCCGCGGCAATCAGCCCCAGCATTTT,CASSQDEGTRGNQPQHF
TRBV10-3,TRBJ2-3,.,TRBD2,16,TGTGCCATCAGTGACGGGCTAGCGGGGGGTTCAGATACGCAGTATTTT,CAISDGLAGGSDTQYF
TRBV6-1,TRBJ1-5,.,.,16,TGTGCCAGCAGTGAAGCGCTAGGGCAGGGCAATCAGCCCCAGCATTTT,CASSEALGQGNQPQHF
TRBV6-6,TRBJ1-4,.,.,11,TGTGCCAGCAGCTATTCCGGACAACTGTTTTTT,CASSYSGQLFF
TRBV6-1,TRBJ2-7,.,TRBD1,15,TGTGCCAGCAGTGAGCGGACAGGGGACGGGGGGGAGCAGTACTTC,CASSERTGDGGEQYF
TRBV27,TRBJ2-1,once,.,14,TGTGCCAGCAGTCCGACTATCGGAGGCAATGAGCAGTTCTTC,CASSPTIGGNEQFF
TRBV28,TRBJ2-5,once,.,14,TGTGCCAGCAGTAAACAGGGCACACGAGAGACCCAGTACTTC,CASSKQGTRETQYF
TRBV9,TRBJ2-1,.,.,13,TGTGCCAGCAGCGCGAGCTCCTACAATGAGCAGTTCTTC,CASSASSYNEQFF
TRBV6-6,TRBJ1-4,.,.,12,TGTGCCAGCGGTGAGGTTGGGGAAAAACTGTTTTTT,CASGEVGEKLFF
TRBV30,TRBJ2-5,once,TRBD1,15,TGTGCCTGGAGTGGTGACAGGGTAGTGGTAGAGACCCAGTACTTC,CAWSGDRVVVETQYF
TRBV15,TRBJ2-1,.,.,14,TGTGCCACCAGCAGAGGCACTGTCGTCAATGAGCAGTTCTTC,CATSRGTVVNEQFF
TRBV14,TRBJ2-1,once,.,17,TGTGCCAGCAGCTCAAAACCCGGGACTCTAATTAACAATGAGCAGTTCTTC,CASSSKPGTLINNEQFF
TRBV15,TRBJ1-2,few,.,17,TGTGCCACCAGCAGACCCCGGACGGACAGAGGGGCGTATGGCTACACCTTC,CATSRPRTDRGAYGYTF
TRBV19,TRBJ2-1,.,.,18,TGTGCCAGTAGTATAGGAGCCGGGCCCCGCGTCCCCTACAATGAGCAGTTCTTC,CASSIGAGPRVPYNEQFF
TRBV5-1,TRBJ2-7,.,.,15,TGCGCCAGCAGCGTCGGAAATTCGGGGAGCTACGAGCAGTACTTC,CASSVGNSGSYEQYF
TRBV6-6,TRBJ2-7,once,.,14,TGTGCCAGCAGTTACCTTCGCACAGAACGCGAGCAGTACTTC,CASSYLRTEREQYF
TRBV28,TRBJ2-5,.,TRBD1,13,TGTGCCAGCAGGCTACAGGGGGTAGAGACCCAGTACTTC,CASRLQGVETQYF
TRBV6-6,TRBJ1-1,.,TRBD1,14,TGTGCCAGCAGCTCTACCGGACAGGGAAATGAAGCTTTCTTT,CASSSTGQGNEAFF
TRBV7-3,TRBJ2-1,.,.,14,TGTGCCAGCAGCTTACGGCCCTCCGCGGGTGAGCAGTTCTTC,CASSLRPSAGEQFF
TRBV19,TRBJ2-7,few,.,13,TGTGCCAGTAGTTTCAAGAGCTCCTACGAGCAGTACTTC,CASSFKSSYEQYF
TRBV30,TRBJ2-7,.,TRBD1,17,TGTGCCTGGAGTATCCCCCCCGGGACAGGGACTTTCTACGAGCAGTACTTC,CAWSIPPGTGTFYEQYF
TRBV5-5,TRBJ1-6,.,TRBD1,15,TGTGCCAGCAGCTCACAGACAGGGCTTAATTCACCCCTCCACTTT,CASSSQTGLNSPLHF
TRBV6-6,TRBJ2-7,.,TRBD1,13,TGTGCCAGCAGTATACAGGGGGCTTACGAGCAGTACTTC,CASSIQGAYEQYF
TRBV4-1,TRBJ2-1,few,TRBD1,15,TGCGCCAGCAGCCAGGGATCACAGGGGGTGAATGAGCAGTTCTTC,CASSQGSQGVNEQFF
TRBV15,TRBJ1-1,few,.,12,TGTGCCACCAGCAACATGGACACTGAAGCTTTCTTT,CATSNMDTEAFF
TRBV14,TRBJ1-3,.,.,17,TGTGCCAGCAGCTCAAGGCACGGGCCAGCCTCTGGAAACACCATATATTTT,CASSSRHGPASGNTIYF
TRBV9,TRBJ2-1,large,TRBD2,14,TGTGCCAGCAGCACCGCGGGGGGGGACAATGAGCAGTTCTTC,CASSTAGGDNEQFF
TRBV5-6,TRBJ2-3,.,.,15,TGTGCCAGCAGCTTGGGTAGGGAACGGGCAGATACGCAGTATTTT,CASSLGRERADTQYF
TRBV11-3,TRBJ2-1,.,TRBD2,15,TGTGCCAGCAGCGAAAGCGGGAGCAAAAACAATGAGCAGTTCTTC,CASSESGSKNNEQFF
TRBV9,TRBJ1-1,.,TRBD1,15,TGTGCCAGCAGCCTTCAGGGGGCTCCTAACACTGAAGCTTTCTTT,CASSLQGAPNTEAFF
TRBV5-6,TRBJ1-1,.,.,15,TGTGCCAGCTTAAGAAGGGGCAAAGGGAACACTGAAGCTTTCTTT,CASLRRGKGNTEAFF